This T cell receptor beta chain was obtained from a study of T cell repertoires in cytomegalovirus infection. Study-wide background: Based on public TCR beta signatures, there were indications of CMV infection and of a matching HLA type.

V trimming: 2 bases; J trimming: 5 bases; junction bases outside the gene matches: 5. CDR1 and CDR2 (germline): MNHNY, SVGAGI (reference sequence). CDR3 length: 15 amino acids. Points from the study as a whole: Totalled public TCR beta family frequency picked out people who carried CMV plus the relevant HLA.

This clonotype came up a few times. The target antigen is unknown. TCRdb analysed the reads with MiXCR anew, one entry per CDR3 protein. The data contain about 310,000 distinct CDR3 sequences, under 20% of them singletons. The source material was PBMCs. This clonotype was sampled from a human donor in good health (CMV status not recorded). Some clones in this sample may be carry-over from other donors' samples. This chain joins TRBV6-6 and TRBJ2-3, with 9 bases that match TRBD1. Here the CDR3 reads CASSYPGQGIDTQYF. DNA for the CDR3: TGTGCCAGCAGTTACCCGGGACAGGGAATAGATACGCAGTATTTT.